This TCR beta chain was sequenced for a study of blood T cell repertoires in COVID-19. For the study at large: Samples representing acute and convalescent COVID-19 were sourced from the United States, Italy and Spain. T cells, B-cell-depleted T cells, or PBMCs provided the cDNA or gDNA that served as material.

Trimming took 2 bases from V and 6 from J; bases not matched to a gene: 6. This CDR3 is 14 amino acids long. Germline V gene data show CDR1 as SGDLS and CDR2 as YYNGEE. In the original workflow: Reference gene primers were amplified, and this amplification served to estimate nucleated cell counts. Assay: immunoSEQ multiplex PCR; the TCRdb copy retains only in-frame clones and omits some. Clone size and the V and J calls come from that table; the DNA yielded D and trimming. The table has over 90,000 clones, over 70% seen once. This rearrangement joins TRBV9 to TRBJ1-2; 8 bases fit TRBD1. The receptor's source is a man older than 75 with active or convalescent COVID-19. What was sequenced was peripheral blood. As DNA, the CDR3 is TGTGCCAGCAGCGTCCTACAGGGGGTTGATGGCTACACCTTC. Its translation is CASSVLQGVDGYTF.